This T cell receptor beta chain was captured by sequencing in a study of T cell responses to AZD1222 COVID-19 vaccine. Study conclusions and caveats: Nearly half of spike-specific TCRs reportedly target variant regions that are unmutated in the B.1.351 and B.1.1.7 variants. Females outnumbered males among donors, who were mostly white British; clonal diversity was possibly underestimated.

Germline assignment: CDR1 KGHDR and CDR2 SFDVKD. Trimming at V came to 4 bases and at J to 8 bases, leaving 9 bases not matched to a gene. This CDR3 is built from 15 residues. Sequencing was performed with immunoSEQ multiplex PCR; in TCRdb, only in-frame clones are kept and a portion is missing. Seen here are 130,000 or so clones, 85% to 90% observed once, and the top ten hold around 30%. This clone was seen only a few times. The antigen is undetermined. This TCR was recovered from an adult in good health. J is TRBJ2-1 and V is TRBV24-1; 8 bases are a match to TRBD2. This specimen consisted of peripheral blood, obtained on day 0 of AZD1222 vaccination. The CDR3 spells CATSDSRAGVDEQFF. The CDR3 DNA reads as TGTGCCACCAGTGACTCTCGAGCGGGGGTCGATGAGCAGTTCTTC.